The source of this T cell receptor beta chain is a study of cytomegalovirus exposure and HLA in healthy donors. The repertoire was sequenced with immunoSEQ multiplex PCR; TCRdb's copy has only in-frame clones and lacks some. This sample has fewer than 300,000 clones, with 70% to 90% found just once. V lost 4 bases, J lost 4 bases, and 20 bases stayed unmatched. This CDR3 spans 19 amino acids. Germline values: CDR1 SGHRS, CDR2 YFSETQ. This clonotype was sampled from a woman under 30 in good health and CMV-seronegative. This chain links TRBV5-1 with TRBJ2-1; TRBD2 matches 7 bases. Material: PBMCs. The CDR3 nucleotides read TGCGCCAGCAGCCAAGCAGCCCGGCCCGGGACTACCTCTTACAATGAGCAGTTCTTC. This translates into CASSQAARPGTTSYNEQFF.